This T cell receptor (beta chain) was sequenced during a study of cytomegalovirus exposure and HLA in healthy donors. Germline CDR1 reads SEHNR; CDR2 reads FQNEAQ (reference sequence). The CDR3 has 15 residues. V shed 1 base, J shed 6 bases, and the junction held 5 bases outside the gene matches. Points from the study as a whole: In vitro assays verified that three CMV-associated chains recognized CMV antigens specifically. V segments that were indistinguishable, TRBV6-2 and TRBV6-3 among them, were omitted from analysis. The authors listed 150 to 200 TCR beta chains as cytomegalovirus-associated. The classifier, whose performance was assessed in both the original and validation cohorts, reportedly diagnosed cytomegalovirus status with high specificity and sensitivity.

PCR primers comprised 60 Vbeta and 13 Jbeta primers. Assay: immunoSEQ multiplex PCR; the TCRdb copy retains only in-frame clones and omits some. The sample holds about 140,000 clones, 73% seen once. Remarks on this clone: The antigen remains unidentified.

The rearrangement joins TRBV7-9 to TRBJ2-1, with 8 bases identical to TRBD2. Sequenced: PBMCs. The receptor's source is a woman aged 40 to 50 in good health and CMV-seronegative. CDR3 region: CASSLVTGGPNEQFF. DNA of the CDR3: TGTGCCAGCAGCTTAGTAACGGGGGGGCCCAATGAGCAGTTCTTC.